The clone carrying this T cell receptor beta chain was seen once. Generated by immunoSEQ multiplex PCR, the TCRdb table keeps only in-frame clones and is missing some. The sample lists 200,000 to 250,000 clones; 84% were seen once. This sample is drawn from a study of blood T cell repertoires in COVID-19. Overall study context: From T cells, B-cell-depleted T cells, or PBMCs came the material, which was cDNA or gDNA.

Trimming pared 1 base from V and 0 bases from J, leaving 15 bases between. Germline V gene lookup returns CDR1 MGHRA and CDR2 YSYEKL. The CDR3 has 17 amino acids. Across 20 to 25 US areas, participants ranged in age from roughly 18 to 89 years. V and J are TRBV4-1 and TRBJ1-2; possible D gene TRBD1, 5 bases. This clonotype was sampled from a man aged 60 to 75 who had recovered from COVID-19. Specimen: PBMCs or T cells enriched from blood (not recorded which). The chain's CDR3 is CASSQGLTTETNYGYTF. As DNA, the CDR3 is TGCGCCAGCAGCCAAGGTCTGACGACAGAAACTAACTATGGCTACACCTTC.